These 23 T cell receptor beta chains were sequenced from one sample in a study of cytomegalovirus exposure and HLA in healthy donors. A multiplex PCR was run with 60 Vbeta primers and 13 Jbeta primers. Profiled with immunoSEQ multiplex PCR; TCRdb holds only in-frame clones, not every one. The data show about 60,000 clones, 65% to 85% seen once. Sequencing was performed on PBMCs. The receptors here all came from a female donor in good health and CMV-seronegative.

The rearrangement joins TRBV5-4 to TRBJ2-5, with a possible D match to TRBD2 (5 bases). The germline V gene encodes CDR1 SGHNT and CDR2 YYREEE (reference sequence). The V end was cut by 1 base, the J end by 5 bases, with 9 bases between. The CDR3 totals 13 residues. This CDR3 reads CASSLPREETQYF. CDR3 in DNA: TGTGCCAGCAGCTTGCCTAGGGAGGAGACCCAGTACTTC.

Written as DNA, the CDR3 is TGTGCCAGTAGTATTACAGGGCTTGGACAGCCCCAGCATTTT. Its protein product is CASSITGLGQPQHF. The chain employs TRBV19 and TRBJ1-5; TRBD1 might be the D (6 bases). CDR3 length: 14 amino acids. The V end was cut by 3 bases, the J end by 7 bases, with 13 bases between. Germline V CDR1 and CDR2: LNHDA, SQIVND (reference sequence).

The chain uses TRBV7-2 and TRBJ2-5; TRBD1 matches at 7 bases. The trim removed 5 bases at V and 5 bases at J, leaving 20 bases unmatched. Germline V gene lookup returns CDR1 SGHTA and CDR2 FQGNSA. The CDR3 runs to 18 residues. CDR3 region: CASSPFSLTGYGSETQYF. CDR3 DNA: TGTGCCAGCAGCCCCTTTTCGCTGACAGGGTATGGATCGGAGACCCAGTACTTC.

V is TRBV28 and J is TRBJ2-3; TRBD1 might be the D (5 bases). Germline assignment: CDR1 MDHEN and CDR2 SYDVKM. V was trimmed by 8 bases and J by 4 bases, leaving 13 bases between them. The CDR3 covers 13 residues. CDR3: CASRTSTPDTQYF. Written as DNA, the CDR3 is TGTGCCAGCCGGACATCTACACCAGATACGCAGTATTTT.

This sequence joins TRBV19 and TRBJ2-3; 10 bases align to TRBD2. Germline assignment: CDR1 LNHDA and CDR2 SQIVND (reference sequence). The CDR3 spans 14 residues. The junction had 4 bases not matched to a gene; V was cut back by 2 bases and J by 8 bases. The CDR3 DNA is TGTGCCAGTAGTATATATAGCGGGGGGTCTACGCAGTATTTT. This translates into CASSIYSGGSTQYF.

The chain uses TRBV9 and TRBJ2-5, with D possibly being TRBD2 (5 bases). Germline V lookup: CDR1 SGDLS, CDR2 YYNGEE. V lost 0 bases and J 1 base, leaving 7 bases between the germline ends. The CDR3 is made up of 14 amino acids. CDR3 sequence: CASSVVGSQETQYF. The DNA of the CDR3 is TGTGCCAGCAGCGTAGTGGGGAGCCAAGAGACCCAGTACTTC.

This clone appeared once. The chain carries TRBV5-1 and TRBJ1-1; no definite D call. The germline CDR1 and CDR2 sequences are SGHRS and YFSETQ. V shed 6 bases and J shed 1 base, with 10 bases lying between them. The CDR3 totals 13 residues. In DNA form, the CDR3 reads TGCGCCAGCATCGGATCGGGGAACACTGAAGCTTTCTTT. Translating gives CASIGSGNTEAFF.

The rearrangement uses TRBV7-9 and TRBJ2-7, with TRBD1 identical over 7 bases. The length of the CDR3 is 16 residues. V shed 5 bases and J 0 bases; nucleotides not matched to a gene: 10. Germline CDR1 is SEHNR and CDR2 is FQNEAQ (reference sequence). CDR3 nucleotide sequence: TGTGCCAGCAGCCATACCGACAGGGCAAGCTCCTACGAGCAGTACTTC. Its protein product is CASSHTDRASSYEQYF.

This clone was found once. CDR3 sequence (DNA): TGTGCCAGCAGTTTGGGACAGACATACACCGGGGAGCTGTTTTTT. The encoded protein is CASSLGQTYTGELFF. This sequence joins TRBV7-9 and TRBJ2-2; 7 bases match TRBD1. The CDR3 is made up of 15 amino acids. Germline V gene lookup returns CDR1 SEHNR and CDR2 FQNEAQ (reference sequence). J lost 3 bases, V lost 6 bases, and 7 bases had no gene match.

V and J are TRBV5-1 and TRBJ2-1, with TRBD2 matching over 8 bases. The CDR3 is 15 residues long. V lost 0 bases and J lost 2; bases outside the gene matches: 1. Germline loops: CDR1 SGHRS, CDR2 YFSETQ. CDR3: CASSLASGPYNEQFF. In DNA form, the CDR3 reads TGCGCCAGCAGCTTGGCTAGCGGGCCCTACAATGAGCAGTTCTTC.

This chain connects TRBV18 to TRBJ2-7; weak D call: TRBD2 (5 bases). Germline loops: CDR1 KGHSH, CDR2 LQKENI. The CDR3 has 15 residues. The V end lost 2 bases, the J end lost 0 bases, and 11 bases lay between the germline ends. The CDR3 sequence: CASSPNPGSSYEQYF. In DNA form, the CDR3 reads TGTGCCAGCTCACCAAACCCGGGAAGCTCCTACGAGCAGTACTTC.

This clone was counted a few times. The chain recombines TRBV7-2 with TRBJ1-6, with D tentatively TRBD1 (5 bases). Germline V gene data show CDR1 as SGHTA and CDR2 as FQGNSA. The CDR3 has 14 amino acids. V lost 1 base to trimming and J lost 10 bases, with 11 bases between them. The CDR3 DNA follows: TGTGCCAGCAGCTTAGGGCGGAGGGGCTCACCCCTCCACTTT. It yields the protein CASSLGRRGSPLHF.

The J gene is TRBJ2-5, the V gene TRBV4-2; tentative D call: TRBD1 (6 bases). Trimming cost V 1 base and J 11 bases, with 11 bases left between them. This CDR3 spans 12 amino acids. Germline CDR1 is LGHNA and CDR2 is YNFKEQ. The CDR3 nucleotides read TGTGCCAGCAGCCAAGGCAGGGGTGAGCAGTACTTC. Amino acids: CASSQGRGEQYF.

V is TRBV4-2 and J is TRBJ2-4; tentatively, D is TRBD1 (5 bases). The CDR3 totals 16 residues. Trimming removed 4 bases at V and 0 bases at J, with 13 bases between. Germline V gene data show CDR1 as LGHNA and CDR2 as YNFKEQ. CDR3 sequence (DNA): TGTGCCAGCAGCCTCTCGACAGCCCTAGCCAAAAACATTCAGTACTTC. This encodes CASSLSTALAKNIQYF.

The chain uses TRBV5-6 and TRBJ2-7; TRBD1 agrees at 10 bases. The CDR3 is 17 residues long. J was trimmed by 6 bases and V by 4 bases; bases with no gene match: 16. From germline, CDR1 is SGHDT and CDR2 YYEEEE. The CDR3 nucleotides are TGTGCCAGCAGCACCCCGGGACAGGGGAAATGGACGTCCGAGCAGTACTTC. Its translation is CASSTPGQGKWTSEQYF. Full variable domain (outside the CDR3, taken from reference TRBV5-6 and TRBJ2-7): DAGVTQSPTHLIKTRGQQVTLRCSPKSGHDTVSWYQQALGQGPQFIFQYYEEEERQRGNFPDRFSGHQFPNYSSELNVNALLLGDSALYLCASSTPGQGKWTSEQYFGPGTRLTVT.

The gene calls are TRBV2 and TRBJ1-2; perhaps TRBD1 as D (6 bases). The germline V gene has CDR1 SNHLY and CDR2 FYNNEI. The CDR3 has 13 amino acids. V lost 8 bases, J lost 3 bases, and 13 bases lay in between. The CDR3 reads CASGQGSHYGYTF. The DNA for the CDR3 is TGTGCCAGCGGGCAGGGGAGTCACTATGGCTACACCTTC.

This chain uses TRBV18 with TRBJ2-5; 7 bases are a match to TRBD1. Germline assignment: CDR1 KGHSH and CDR2 LQKENI. The V segment lost 5 bases and the J segment 5 bases; nucleotides outside the gene matches: 11. This CDR3 spans 15 amino acids. The CDR3 DNA sequence: TGTGCCAGCTCATCGACCTCCGGGACAGCGGAGACCCAGTACTTC. This translates into CASSSTSGTAETQYF.

The rearrangement uses TRBV7-7 and TRBJ2-3; D may be TRBD1 (6 bases). Germline values: CDR1 SSHAT, CDR2 FNYEAQ (reference sequence). Trimming took 5 bases from V and 5 from J, leaving 17 bases between them. The CDR3 has 15 amino acids. The CDR3 bases are TGTGCCAGCAGCAACGCCCCGCAGGGGCTAGATACGCAGTATTTT. It encodes CASSNAPQGLDTQYF.

This clone was recorded a few times. This chain uses TRBV19 with TRBJ1-1; no clear D gene. Per the germline V gene, CDR1 is LNHDA and CDR2 is SQIVND (reference sequence). Trimming shortened V by 3 bases and J by 8 bases, and 13 bases separated the two germline ends. CDR3 size: 13 residues. CDR3 sequence: CASSIRATQEAFF. CDR3 coding DNA: TGTGCCAGTAGTATTAGAGCGACGCAAGAAGCTTTCTTT.

The chain uses TRBV4-2 and TRBJ2-3, with TRBD1 identical over 8 bases. In germline, CDR1 is LGHNA, CDR2 YNFKEQ. This CDR3 has 15 amino acids. The V segment lost 1 base and the J segment 5 bases; nucleotides outside the gene matches: 5. Here the CDR3 reads CASSQGDRGKDTQYF. As DNA, the CDR3 is TGTGCCAGCAGCCAAGGAGACAGGGGTAAAGATACGCAGTATTTT.

V and J are TRBV7-8 and TRBJ1-1, with 9 positions matching TRBD1. Germline trimming cut 5 bases from V and 6 bases from J; bases unmatched to any gene: 10. The germline CDR1 and CDR2 sequences are SGHVS and FQNEAQ. This CDR3 contains 15 residues. CDR3 loop: CASSPTRDRASEAFF. The CDR3 coding sequence is TGTGCCAGCAGCCCGACCCGGGACAGGGCGTCTGAAGCTTTCTTT.

The chain employs TRBV7-3 and TRBJ2-2, with 9 bases aligning to TRBD1. The CDR3 has 15 residues. With V trimmed by 4 bases and J by 4 bases, 4 bases remained unmatched. The V gene's germline CDR1 is SGHTA and CDR2 FQGTGA. The CDR3, as DNA: TGTGCCAGCAGCTCCCGGACAGGGGTCACCGGGGAGCTGTTTTTT. Translation: CASSSRTGVTGELFF.

This clone appeared a single time. The J gene is TRBJ2-3, the V gene TRBV7-9, with 12 bases matching TRBD2. V shed 5 bases and J 5 bases; nucleotides not matched to a gene: 11. Germline values: CDR1 SEHNR, CDR2 FQNEAQ (reference sequence). CDR3 length equals 17 residues. DNA for the CDR3: TGTGCCAGCAGCCCCCGACTAGCGGGGGAACATGGAGATACGCAGTATTTT. Amino acid sequence: CASSPRLAGEHGDTQYF.